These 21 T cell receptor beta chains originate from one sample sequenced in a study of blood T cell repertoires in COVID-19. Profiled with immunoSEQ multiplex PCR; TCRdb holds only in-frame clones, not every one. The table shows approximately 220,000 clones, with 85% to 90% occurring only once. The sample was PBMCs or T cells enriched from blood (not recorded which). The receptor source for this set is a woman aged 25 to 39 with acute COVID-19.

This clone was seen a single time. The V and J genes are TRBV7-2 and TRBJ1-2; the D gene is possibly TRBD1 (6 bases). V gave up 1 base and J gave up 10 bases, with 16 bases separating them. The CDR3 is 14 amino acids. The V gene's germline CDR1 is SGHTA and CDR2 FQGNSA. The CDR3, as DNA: TGTGCCAGCAGCTTAGAAGGGGGAATAAAGTCCTACACCTTC. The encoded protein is CASSLEGGIKSYTF.

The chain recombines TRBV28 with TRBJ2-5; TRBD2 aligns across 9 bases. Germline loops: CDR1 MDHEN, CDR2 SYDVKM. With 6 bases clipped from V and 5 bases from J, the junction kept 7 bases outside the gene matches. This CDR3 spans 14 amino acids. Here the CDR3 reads CASSLSGGSETQYF. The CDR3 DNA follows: TGTGCCAGCAGCTTGAGCGGGGGGTCGGAGACCCAGTACTTC.

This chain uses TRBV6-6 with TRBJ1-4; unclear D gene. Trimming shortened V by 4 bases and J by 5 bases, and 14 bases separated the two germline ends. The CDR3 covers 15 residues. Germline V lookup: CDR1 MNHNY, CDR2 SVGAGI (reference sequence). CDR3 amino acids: CASSSYGLPNEKLFF. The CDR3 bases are TGTGCCAGCAGTTCGTACGGACTTCCGAATGAAAAACTGTTTTTT.

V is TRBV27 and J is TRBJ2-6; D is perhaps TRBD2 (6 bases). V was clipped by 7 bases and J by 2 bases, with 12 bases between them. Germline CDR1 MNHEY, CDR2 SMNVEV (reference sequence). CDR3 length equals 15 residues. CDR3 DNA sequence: TGTGCCAGCACTCGGGGGACGACTGGGGCCAACGTCCTGACTTTC. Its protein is CASTRGTTGANVLTF.

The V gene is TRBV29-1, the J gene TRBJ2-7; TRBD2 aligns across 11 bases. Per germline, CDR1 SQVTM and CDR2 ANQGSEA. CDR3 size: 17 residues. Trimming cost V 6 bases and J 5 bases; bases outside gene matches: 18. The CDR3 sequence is CSVASPTSGGSRNEQYF. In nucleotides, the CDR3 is TGCAGCGTAGCATCCCCAACTAGCGGGGGTTCCAGGAACGAGCAGTACTTC.

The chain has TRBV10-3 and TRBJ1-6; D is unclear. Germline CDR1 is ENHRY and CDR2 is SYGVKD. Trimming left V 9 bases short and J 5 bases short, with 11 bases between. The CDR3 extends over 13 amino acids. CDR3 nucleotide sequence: TGTGCCATAAAGGGTAGCGATAATTCACCCCTCCACTTT. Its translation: CAIKGSDNSPLHF.

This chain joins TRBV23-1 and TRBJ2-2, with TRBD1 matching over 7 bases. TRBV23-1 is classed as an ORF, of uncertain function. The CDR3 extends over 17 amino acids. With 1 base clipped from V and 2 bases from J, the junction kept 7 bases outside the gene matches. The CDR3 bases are TGCGCCAGCAGTCAATGGGAACAGGGGATTAACACCGGGGAGCTGTTTTTT. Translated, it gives CASSQWEQGINTGELFF.

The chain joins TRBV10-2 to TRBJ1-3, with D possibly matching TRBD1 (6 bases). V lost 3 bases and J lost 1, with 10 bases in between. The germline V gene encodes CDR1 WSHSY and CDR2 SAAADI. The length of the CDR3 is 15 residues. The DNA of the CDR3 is TGCGCCAGCAGTGACAGGGGACGATCTGGAAACACCATATATTTT. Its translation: CASSDRGRSGNTIYF.

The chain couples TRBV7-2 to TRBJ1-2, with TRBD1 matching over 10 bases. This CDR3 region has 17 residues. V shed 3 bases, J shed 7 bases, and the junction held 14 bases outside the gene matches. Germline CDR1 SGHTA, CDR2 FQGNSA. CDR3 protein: CASSLVGGGTGERGYTF. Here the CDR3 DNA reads TGTGCCAGCAGCTTGGTCGGGGGCGGGACAGGGGAACGTGGCTACACCTTC.

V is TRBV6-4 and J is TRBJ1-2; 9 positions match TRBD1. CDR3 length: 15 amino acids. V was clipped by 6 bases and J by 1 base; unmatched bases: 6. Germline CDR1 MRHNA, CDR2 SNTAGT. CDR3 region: CASSPDRGINYGYTF. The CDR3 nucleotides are TGTGCCAGCAGCCCCGACAGGGGGATTAACTATGGCTACACCTTC.

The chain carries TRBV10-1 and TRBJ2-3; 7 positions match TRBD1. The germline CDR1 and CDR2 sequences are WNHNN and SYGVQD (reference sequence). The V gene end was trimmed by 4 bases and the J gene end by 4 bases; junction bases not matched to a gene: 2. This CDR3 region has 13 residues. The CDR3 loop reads CASSGDSPDTQYF. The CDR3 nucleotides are TGCGCCAGCAGTGGGGACAGCCCAGATACGCAGTATTTT.

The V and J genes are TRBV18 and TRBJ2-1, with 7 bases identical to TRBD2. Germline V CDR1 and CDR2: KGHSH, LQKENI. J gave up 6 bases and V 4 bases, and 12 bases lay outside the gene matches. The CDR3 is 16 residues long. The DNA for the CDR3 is TGTGCCAGCTCACTAGCAAGCGGGGCGGGACGCAATGAGCAGTTCTTC. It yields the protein CASSLASGAGRNEQFF.

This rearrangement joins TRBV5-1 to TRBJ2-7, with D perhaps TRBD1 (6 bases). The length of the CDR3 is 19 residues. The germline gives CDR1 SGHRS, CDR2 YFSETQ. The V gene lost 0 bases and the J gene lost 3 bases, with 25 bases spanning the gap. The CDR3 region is CASSLVPTGTTSGHYEQYF. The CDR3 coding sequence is TGCGCCAGCAGCTTGGTCCCCACCGGGACAACCTCTGGTCACTACGAGCAGTACTTC.

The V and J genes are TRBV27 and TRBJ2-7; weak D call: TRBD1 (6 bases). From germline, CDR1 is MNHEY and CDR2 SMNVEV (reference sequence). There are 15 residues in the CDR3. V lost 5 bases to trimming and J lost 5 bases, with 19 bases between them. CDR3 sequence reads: CASSRNSQGFNEQYF. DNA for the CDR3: TGTGCCAGCAGTAGAAACTCACAGGGTTTCAACGAGCAGTACTTC.

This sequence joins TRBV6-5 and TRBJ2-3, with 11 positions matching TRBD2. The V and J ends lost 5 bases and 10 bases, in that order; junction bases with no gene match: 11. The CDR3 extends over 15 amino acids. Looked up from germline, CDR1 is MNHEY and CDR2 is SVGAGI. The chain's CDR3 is CASSQRTSGPVAQYF. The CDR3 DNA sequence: TGTGCCAGCAGTCAGAGGACTAGCGGGCCGGTGGCGCAGTATTTT.

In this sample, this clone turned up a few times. The CDR3 bases are TGTGCCAGCAGTCTCTCTAGGACCGGGGAGCTGTTTTTT. It yields the protein CASSLSRTGELFF. The chain employs TRBV27 and TRBJ2-2, with D unclear. CDR1 and CDR2 from the germline V gene are MNHEY and SMNVEV (reference sequence). Trimming pared 5 bases from V and 5 bases from J, leaving 9 bases between. The CDR3 totals 13 residues.

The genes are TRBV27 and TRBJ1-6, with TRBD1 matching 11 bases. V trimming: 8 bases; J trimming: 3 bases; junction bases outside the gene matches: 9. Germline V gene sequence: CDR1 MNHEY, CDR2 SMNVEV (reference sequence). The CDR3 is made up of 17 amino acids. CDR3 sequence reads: CASRRDRGAHYNSPLHF. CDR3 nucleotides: TGTGCCAGCCGCAGGGACAGGGGGGCCCACTATAATTCACCCCTCCACTTT.

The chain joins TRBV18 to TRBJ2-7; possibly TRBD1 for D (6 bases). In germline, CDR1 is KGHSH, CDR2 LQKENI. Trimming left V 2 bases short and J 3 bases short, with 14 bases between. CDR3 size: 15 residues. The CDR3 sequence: CASSPALDRNYEQYF. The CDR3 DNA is TGTGCCAGCTCACCAGCCTTGGACAGAAACTACGAGCAGTACTTC.

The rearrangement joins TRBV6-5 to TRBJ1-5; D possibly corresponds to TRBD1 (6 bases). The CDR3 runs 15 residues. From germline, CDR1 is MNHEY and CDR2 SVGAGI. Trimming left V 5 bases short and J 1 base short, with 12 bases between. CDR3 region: CASSHRTGSNQPQHF. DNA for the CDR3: TGTGCCAGCAGTCACCGAACAGGGAGCAATCAGCCCCAGCATTTT.

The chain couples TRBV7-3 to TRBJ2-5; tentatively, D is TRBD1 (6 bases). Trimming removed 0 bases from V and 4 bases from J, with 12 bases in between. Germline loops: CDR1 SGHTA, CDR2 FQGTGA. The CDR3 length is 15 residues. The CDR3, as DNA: TGTGCCAGCAGCTTAACGGGACGAGGGGGAGAGACCCAGTACTTC. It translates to CASSLTGRGGETQYF.

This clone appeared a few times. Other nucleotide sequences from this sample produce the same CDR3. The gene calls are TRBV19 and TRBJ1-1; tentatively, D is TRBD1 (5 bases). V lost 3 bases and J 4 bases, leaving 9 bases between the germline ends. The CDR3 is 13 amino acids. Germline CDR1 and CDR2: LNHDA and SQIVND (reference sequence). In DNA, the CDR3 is TGTGCCAGTAGTATTCAGGGAGGCACTGAAGCTTTCTTT. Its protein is CASSIQGGTEAFF.